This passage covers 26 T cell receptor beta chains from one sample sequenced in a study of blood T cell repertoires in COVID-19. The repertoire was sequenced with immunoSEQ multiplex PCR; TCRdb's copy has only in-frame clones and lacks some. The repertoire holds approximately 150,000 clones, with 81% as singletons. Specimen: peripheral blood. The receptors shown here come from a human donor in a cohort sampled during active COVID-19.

The CDR3 DNA reads TGTGCCAGCAGCATCGGACAGGGTAACACTGAAGCTTTCTTT. It translates to CASSIGQGNTEAFF. This chain uses TRBV7-9 with TRBJ1-1, with 8 bases aligning to TRBD1. CDR3 length: 14 residues. Trimming cost V 5 bases and J 2 bases; bases outside gene matches: 4. Germline V gene lookup returns CDR1 SEHNR and CDR2 FQNEAQ (reference sequence).

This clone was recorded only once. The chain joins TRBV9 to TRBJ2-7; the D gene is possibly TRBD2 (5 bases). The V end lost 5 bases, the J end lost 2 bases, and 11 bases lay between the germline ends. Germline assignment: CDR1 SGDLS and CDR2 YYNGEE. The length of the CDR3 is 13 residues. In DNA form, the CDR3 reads TGTGCCAGCAGTGGAGGAGTACCCTACGAGCAGTACTTC. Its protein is CASSGGVPYEQYF.

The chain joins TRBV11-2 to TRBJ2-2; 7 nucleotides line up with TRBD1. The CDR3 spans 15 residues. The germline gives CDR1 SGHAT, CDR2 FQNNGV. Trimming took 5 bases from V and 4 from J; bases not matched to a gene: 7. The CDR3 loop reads CASSPGDRVTGELFF. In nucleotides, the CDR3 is TGTGCCAGCAGCCCCGGCGACAGGGTCACCGGGGAGCTGTTTTTT.

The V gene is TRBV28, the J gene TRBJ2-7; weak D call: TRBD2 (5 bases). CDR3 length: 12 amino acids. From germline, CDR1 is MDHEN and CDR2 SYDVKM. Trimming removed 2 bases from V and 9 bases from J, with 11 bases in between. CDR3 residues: CASSLRGLGQYF. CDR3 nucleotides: TGTGCCAGCAGTTTACGGGGTCTGGGGCAGTACTTC.

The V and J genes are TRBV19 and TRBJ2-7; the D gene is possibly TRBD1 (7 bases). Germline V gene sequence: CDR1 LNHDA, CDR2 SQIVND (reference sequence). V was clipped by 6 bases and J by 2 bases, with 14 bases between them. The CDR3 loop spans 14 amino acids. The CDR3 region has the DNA TGTGCCAGTAGGGAGGGACAGTCAACCTACGAGCAGTACTTC. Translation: CASREGQSTYEQYF.

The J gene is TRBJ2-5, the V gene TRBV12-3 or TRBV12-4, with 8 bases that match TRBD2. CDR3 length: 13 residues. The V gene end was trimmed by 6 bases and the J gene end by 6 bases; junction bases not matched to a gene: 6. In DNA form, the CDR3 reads TGTGCCAGCAGCCGGGGGGGTTCCCAGACCCAGTACTTC. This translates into CASSRGGSQTQYF.

CDR3 sequence (DNA): TGTGCCAGCAGCCAAGAAGGGGGTCTCACGTATTTT. It yields the protein CASSQEGGLTYF. This chain connects TRBV3-1 (or the pseudogene TRBV3-2) to TRBJ2-3; a weak D match, TRBD1 (6 bases). The V gene lost 0 bases and the J gene lost 14 bases, with 12 bases spanning the gap. The CDR3 has 12 residues. Germline V gene sequence: CDR1 LGHDT, CDR2 YNNKEL (reference sequence).

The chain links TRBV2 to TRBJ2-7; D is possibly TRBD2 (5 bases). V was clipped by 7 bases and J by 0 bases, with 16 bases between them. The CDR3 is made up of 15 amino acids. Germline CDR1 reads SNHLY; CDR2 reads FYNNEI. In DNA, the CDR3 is TGTGCCAGCAACTCACACGGACTGGACTCCTACGAGCAGTACTTC. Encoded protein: CASNSHGLDSYEQYF.

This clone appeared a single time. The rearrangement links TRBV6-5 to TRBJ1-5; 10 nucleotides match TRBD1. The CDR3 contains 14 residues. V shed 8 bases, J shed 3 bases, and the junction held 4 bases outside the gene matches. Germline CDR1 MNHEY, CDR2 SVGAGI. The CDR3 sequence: CASGTGVDNQPQHF. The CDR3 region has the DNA TGTGCCAGCGGGACAGGGGTGGACAATCAGCCCCAGCATTTT.

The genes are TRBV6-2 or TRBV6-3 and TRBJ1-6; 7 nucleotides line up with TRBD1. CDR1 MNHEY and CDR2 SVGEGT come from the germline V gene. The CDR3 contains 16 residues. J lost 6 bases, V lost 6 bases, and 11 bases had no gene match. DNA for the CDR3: TGTGCCAGCAGCCCCCGATCCGGGACAGCTAATTCACCCCTCCACTTT. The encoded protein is CASSPRSGTANSPLHF.

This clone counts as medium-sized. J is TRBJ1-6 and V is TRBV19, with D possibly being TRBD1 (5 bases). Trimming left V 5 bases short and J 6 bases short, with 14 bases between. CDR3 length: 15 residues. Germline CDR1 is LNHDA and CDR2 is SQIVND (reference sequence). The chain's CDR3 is CASSGGTVVNSPLHF. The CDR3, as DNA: TGTGCCAGTAGTGGAGGGACGGTCGTTAATTCACCCCTCCACTTT. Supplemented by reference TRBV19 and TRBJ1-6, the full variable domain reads DGGITQSPKYLFRKEGQNVTLSCEQNLNHDAMYWYRQDPGQGLRLIYYSQIVNDFQKGDIAEGYSVSREKKESFPLTVTSAQKNPTAFYLCASSGGTVVNSPLHFGNGTRLTVT.

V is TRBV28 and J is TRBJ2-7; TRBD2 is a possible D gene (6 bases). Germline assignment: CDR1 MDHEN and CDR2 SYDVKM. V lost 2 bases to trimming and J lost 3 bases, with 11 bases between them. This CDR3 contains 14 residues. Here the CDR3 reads CASSLGGEIYEQYF. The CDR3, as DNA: TGTGCCAGCAGTTTAGGAGGGGAAATCTACGAGCAGTACTTC.

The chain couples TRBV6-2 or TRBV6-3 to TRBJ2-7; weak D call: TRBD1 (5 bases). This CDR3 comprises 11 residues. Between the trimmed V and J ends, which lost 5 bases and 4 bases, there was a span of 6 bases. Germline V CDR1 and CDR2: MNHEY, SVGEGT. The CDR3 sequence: CASSDRYEQYF. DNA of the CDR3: TGTGCCAGCAGTGACAGATACGAGCAGTACTTC.

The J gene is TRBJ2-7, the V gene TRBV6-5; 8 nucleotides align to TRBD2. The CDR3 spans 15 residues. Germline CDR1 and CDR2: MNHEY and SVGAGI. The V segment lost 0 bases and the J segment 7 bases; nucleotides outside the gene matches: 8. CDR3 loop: CASSYSTGGRQEQYF. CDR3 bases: TGTGCCAGCAGTTACTCAACGGGAGGGCGTCAGGAGCAGTACTTC.

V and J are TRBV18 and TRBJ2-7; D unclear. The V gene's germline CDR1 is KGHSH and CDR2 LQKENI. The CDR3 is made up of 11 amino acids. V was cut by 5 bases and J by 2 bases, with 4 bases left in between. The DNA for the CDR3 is TGTGCCAGCTCATACACCTACGAGCAGTACTTC. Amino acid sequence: CASSYTYEQYF.

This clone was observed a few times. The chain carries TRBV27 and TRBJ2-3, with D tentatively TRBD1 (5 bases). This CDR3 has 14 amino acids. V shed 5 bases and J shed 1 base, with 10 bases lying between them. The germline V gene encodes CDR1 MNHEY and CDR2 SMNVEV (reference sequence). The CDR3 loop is CASSPQGGTDTQYF. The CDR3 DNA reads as TGTGCCAGCAGTCCTCAGGGTGGCACAGATACGCAGTATTTT.

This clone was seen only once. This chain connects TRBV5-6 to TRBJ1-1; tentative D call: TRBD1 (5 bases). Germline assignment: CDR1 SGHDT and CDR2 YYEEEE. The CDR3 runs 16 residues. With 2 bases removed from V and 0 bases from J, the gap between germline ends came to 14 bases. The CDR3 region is CASSFWGVGLNTEAFF. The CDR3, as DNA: TGTGCCAGCAGCTTTTGGGGGGTTGGGCTGAACACTGAAGCTTTCTTT.

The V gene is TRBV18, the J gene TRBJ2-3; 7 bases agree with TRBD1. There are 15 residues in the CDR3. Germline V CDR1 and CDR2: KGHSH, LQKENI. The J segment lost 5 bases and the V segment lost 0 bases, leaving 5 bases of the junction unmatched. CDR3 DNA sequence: TGTGCCAGCTCACCACCCCGGGACAGTAGAGATACGCAGTATTTT. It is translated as CASSPPRDSRDTQYF.

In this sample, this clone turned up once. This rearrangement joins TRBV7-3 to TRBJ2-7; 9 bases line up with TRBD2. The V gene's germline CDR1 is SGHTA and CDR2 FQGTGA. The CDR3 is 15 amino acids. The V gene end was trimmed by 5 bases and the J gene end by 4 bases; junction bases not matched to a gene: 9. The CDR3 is CASSTDSGRGYEQYF. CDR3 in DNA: TGTGCCAGCAGCACAGATAGCGGGAGAGGGTACGAGCAGTACTTC.

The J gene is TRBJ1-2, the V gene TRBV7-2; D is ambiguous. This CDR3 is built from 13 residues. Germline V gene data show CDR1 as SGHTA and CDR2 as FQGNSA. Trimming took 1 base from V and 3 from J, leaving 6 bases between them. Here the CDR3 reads CASSLERDYGYTF. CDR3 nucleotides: TGTGCCAGCAGCTTAGAGAGGGACTATGGCTACACCTTC.

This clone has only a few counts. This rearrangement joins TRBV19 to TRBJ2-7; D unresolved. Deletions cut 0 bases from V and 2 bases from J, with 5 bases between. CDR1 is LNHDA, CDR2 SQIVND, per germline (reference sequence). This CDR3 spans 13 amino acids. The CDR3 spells CASSIDLPYEQYF. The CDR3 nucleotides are TGTGCCAGTAGTATAGATCTCCCCTACGAGCAGTACTTC.

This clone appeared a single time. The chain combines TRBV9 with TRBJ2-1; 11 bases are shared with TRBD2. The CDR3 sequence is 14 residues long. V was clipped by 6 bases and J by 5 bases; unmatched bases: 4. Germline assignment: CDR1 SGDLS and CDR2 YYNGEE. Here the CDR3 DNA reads TGTGCCAGCACAACTAGCGGGGGCGACAATGAGCAGTTCTTC. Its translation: CASTTSGGDNEQFF.

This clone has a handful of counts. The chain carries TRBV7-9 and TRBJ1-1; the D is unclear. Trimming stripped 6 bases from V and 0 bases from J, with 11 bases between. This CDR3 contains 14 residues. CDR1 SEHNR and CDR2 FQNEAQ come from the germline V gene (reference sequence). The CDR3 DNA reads TGTGCCAGCAGTTTCGACACAATGAACACTGAAGCTTTCTTT. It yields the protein CASSFDTMNTEAFF.

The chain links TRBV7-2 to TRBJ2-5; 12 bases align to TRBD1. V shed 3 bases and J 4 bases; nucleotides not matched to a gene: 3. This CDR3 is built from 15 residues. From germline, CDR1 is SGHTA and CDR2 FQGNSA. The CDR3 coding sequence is TGTGCCAGCAGCTTCCCGGGACAGGGGGCAGAGACCCAGTACTTC. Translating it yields CASSFPGQGAETQYF. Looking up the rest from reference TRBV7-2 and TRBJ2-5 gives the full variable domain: GAGVSQSPSNKVTEKGKDVELRCDPISGHTALYWYRQSLGQGLEFLIYFQGNSAPDKSGLPSDRFSAERTGGSVSTLTIQRTQQEDSAVYLCASSFPGQGAETQYFGPGTRLLVL.

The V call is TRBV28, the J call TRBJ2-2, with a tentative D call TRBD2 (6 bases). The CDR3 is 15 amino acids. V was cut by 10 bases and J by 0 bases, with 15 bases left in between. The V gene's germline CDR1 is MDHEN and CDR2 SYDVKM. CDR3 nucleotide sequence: TGTGCCACCCTTTCGTGGGGGGCGAACACCGGGGAGCTGTTTTTT. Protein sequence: CATLSWGANTGELFF.

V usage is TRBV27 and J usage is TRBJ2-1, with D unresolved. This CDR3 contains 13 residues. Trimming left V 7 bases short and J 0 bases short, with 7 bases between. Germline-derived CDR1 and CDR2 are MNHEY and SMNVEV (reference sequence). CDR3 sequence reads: CASNPSSYNEQFF. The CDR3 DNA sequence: TGTGCCAGCAACCCGAGCTCCTACAATGAGCAGTTCTTC.